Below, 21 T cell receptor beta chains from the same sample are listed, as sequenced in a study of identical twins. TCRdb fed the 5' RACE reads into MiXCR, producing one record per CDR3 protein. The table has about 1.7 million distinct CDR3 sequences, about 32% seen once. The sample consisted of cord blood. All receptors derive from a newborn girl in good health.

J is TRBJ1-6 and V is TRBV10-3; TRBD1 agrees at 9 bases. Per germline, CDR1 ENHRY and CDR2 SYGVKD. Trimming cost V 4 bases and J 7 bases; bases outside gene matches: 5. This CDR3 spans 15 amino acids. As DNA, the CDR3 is TGTGCCATCAGTGCAGGACAGGGGTCGAATTCACCCCTCCACTTT. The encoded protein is CAISAGQGSNSPLHF.

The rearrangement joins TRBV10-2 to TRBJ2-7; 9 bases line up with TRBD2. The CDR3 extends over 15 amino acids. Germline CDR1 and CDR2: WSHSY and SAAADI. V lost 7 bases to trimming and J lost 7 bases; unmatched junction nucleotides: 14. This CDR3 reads CASKKSGGPYNEQYF. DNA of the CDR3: TGCGCCAGCAAAAAAAGCGGGGGGCCCTACAATGAGCAGTACTTC.

CDR3 nucleotide sequence: TGTGCCAGCAGTGTAGCGGGAGTGAATCGAGAGACCCAGTACTTC. Translated: CASSVAGVNRETQYF. This chain connects TRBV28 to TRBJ2-5; 9 bases map to TRBD2. The CDR3 is 15 residues long. Germline V lookup: CDR1 MDHEN, CDR2 SYDVKM. The V and J ends lost 5 bases and 4 bases, in that order; junction bases with no gene match: 8. The full variable domain, in which reference TRBV28 and TRBJ2-5 provide the parts outside the CDR3, is DVKVTQSSRYLVKRTGEKVFLECVQDMDHENMFWYRQDPGLGLRLIYFSYDVKMKEKGDIPEGYSVSREKKERFSLILESASTNQTSMYLCASSVAGVNRETQYFGPGTRLLVL.

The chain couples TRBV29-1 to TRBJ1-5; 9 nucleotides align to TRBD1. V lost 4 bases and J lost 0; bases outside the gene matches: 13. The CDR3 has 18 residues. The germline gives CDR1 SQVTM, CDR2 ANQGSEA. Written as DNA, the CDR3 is TGCAGCGTTGTCTATCCGGGACAGGGAATTCATAGCAATCAGCCCCAGCATTTT. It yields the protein CSVVYPGQGIHSNQPQHF. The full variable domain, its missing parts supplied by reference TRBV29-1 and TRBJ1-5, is SAVISQKPSRDICQRGTSLTIQCQVDSQVTMMFWYRQQPGQSLTLIATANQGSEATYESGFVIDKFPISRPNLTFSTLTVSNMSPEDSSIYLCSVVYPGQGIHSNQPQHFGDGTRLSIL.

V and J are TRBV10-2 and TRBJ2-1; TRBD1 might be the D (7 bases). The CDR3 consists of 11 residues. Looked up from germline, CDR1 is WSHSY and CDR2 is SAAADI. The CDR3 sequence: CAEEGAYEQFF. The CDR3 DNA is TGCGCGGAGGAGGGGGCCTACGAGCAGTTCTTC.

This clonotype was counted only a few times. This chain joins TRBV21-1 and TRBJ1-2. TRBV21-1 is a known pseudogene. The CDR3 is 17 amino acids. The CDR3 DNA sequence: TGTGCCAGCAGCAAAGAGGACCATCCCGCAACCTACTATGGCTACACCTTC. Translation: CASSKEDHPATYYGYTF.

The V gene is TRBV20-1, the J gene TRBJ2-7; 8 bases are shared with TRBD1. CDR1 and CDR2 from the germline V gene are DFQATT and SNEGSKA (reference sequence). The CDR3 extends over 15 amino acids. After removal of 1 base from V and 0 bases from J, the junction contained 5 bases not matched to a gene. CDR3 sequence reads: CSARGRTGSSYEQYF. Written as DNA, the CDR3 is TGCAGTGCTAGAGGCAGGACAGGGAGCTCCTACGAGCAGTACTTC.

The CDR3 protein is CASSVGPPPDNEQYF. Written as DNA, the CDR3 is TGTGCCAGCAGTGTGGGACCACCTCCGGACAATGAGCAGTACTTC. The chain joins TRBV2 to TRBJ2-7; TRBD1 or TRBD2 may be the D gene (5 bases each). The CDR3 is 15 amino acids. CDR1 is SNHLY, CDR2 FYNNEI, per germline. The V end was cut by 4 bases, the J end by 7 bases, with 20 bases between. Full variable domain (outside the CDR3, taken from reference TRBV2 and TRBJ2-7): EPEVTQTPSHQVTQMGQEVILRCVPISNHLYFYWYRQILGQKVEFLVSFYNNEISEKSEIFDDQFSVERPDGSNFTLKIRSTKLEDSAMYFCASSVGPPPDNEQYFGPGTRLTVT.

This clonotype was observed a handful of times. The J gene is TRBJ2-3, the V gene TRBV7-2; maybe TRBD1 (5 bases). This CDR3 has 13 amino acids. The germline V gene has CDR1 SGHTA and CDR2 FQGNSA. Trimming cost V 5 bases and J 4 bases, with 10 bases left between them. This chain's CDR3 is CASSPWTSDTQYF. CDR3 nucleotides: TGTGCCAGCAGCCCCTGGACATCAGATACGCAGTATTTT.

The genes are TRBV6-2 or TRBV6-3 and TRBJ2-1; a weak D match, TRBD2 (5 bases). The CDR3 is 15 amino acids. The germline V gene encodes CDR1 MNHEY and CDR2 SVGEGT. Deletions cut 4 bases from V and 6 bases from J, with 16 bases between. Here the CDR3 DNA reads TGTGCCAGCAGTTGGGTGGGAGTTGGGTTCAATGAGCAGTTCTTC. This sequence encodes CASSWVGVGFNEQFF.

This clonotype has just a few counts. The CDR3 sequence is CASSVGWANYGYTF. The DNA for the CDR3 is TGTGCCAGCAGTGTTGGGTGGGCGAACTATGGCTACACCTTC. The chain joins TRBV27 to TRBJ1-2; D remains ambiguous. In germline, CDR1 is MNHEY, CDR2 SMNVEV (reference sequence). The CDR3 contains 14 residues. The ends were cut back, 5 bases at V and 2 bases at J, with 12 bases in the middle.

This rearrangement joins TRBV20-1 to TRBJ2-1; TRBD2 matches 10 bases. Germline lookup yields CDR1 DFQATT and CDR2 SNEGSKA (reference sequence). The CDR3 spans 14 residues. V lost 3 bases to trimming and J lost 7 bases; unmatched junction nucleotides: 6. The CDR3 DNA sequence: TGCAGTGCTAGCCCGGGACTAGCGATAAATGAGCAGTTCTTC. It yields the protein CSASPGLAINEQFF.

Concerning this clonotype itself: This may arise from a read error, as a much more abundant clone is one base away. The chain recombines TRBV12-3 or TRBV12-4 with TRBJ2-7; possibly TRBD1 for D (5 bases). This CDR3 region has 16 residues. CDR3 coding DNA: TGTACCAGCAGTTCCAGCGTCAGGGTTCCTCTCTACGAGCAGTACTTC. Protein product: CTSSSSVRVPLYEQYF.

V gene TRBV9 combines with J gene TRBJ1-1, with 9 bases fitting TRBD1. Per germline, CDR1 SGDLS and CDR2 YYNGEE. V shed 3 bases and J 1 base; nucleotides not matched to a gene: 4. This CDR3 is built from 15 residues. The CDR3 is CASSAQGAGNTEAFF. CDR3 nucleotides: TGTGCCAGCAGCGCACAGGGGGCCGGGAACACTGAAGCTTTCTTT.

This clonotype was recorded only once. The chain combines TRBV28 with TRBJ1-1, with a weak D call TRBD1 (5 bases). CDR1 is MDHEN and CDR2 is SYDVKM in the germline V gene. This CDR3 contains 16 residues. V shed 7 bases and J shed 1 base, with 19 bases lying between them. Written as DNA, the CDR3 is TGTGCCAGCACCTACTTCACAAGGGGCCCGAACACTGAAGCTTTCTTT. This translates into CASTYFTRGPNTEAFF.

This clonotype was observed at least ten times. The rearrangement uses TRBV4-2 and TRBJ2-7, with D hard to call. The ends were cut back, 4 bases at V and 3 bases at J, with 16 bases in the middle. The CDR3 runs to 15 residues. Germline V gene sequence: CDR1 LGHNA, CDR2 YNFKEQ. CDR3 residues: CASSPLASRLYEQYF. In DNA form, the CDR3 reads TGTGCCAGCAGCCCTTTGGCTAGTCGCCTCTACGAGCAGTACTTC.

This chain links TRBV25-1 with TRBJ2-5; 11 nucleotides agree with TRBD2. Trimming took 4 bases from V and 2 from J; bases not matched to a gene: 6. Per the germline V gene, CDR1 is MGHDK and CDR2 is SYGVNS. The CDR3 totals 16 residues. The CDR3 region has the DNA TGTGCCAGCAGTGCACTTAGCGGGAGGGGACAAGAGACCCAGTACTTC. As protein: CASSALSGRGQETQYF. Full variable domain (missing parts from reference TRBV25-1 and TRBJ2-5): EADIYQTPRYLVIGTGKKITLECSQTMGHDKMYWYQQDPGMELHLIHYSYGVNSTEKGDLSSESTVSRIRTEHFPLTLESARPSHTSQYLCASSALSGRGQETQYFGPGTRLLVL.

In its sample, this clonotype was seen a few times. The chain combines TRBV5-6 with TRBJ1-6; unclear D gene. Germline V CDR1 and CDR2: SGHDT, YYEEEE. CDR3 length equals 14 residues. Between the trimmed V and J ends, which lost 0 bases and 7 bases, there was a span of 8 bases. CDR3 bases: TGTGCCAGCAGCTTGGAAGGGTTAAATTCACCCCTCCACTTT. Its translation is CASSLEGLNSPLHF.

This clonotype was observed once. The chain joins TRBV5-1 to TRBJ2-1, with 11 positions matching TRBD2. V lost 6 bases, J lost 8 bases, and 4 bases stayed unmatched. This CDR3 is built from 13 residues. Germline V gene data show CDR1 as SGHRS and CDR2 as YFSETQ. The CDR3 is CASNLAGGYEQFF. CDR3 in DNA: TGCGCCAGCAATCTAGCGGGGGGCTATGAGCAGTTCTTC.

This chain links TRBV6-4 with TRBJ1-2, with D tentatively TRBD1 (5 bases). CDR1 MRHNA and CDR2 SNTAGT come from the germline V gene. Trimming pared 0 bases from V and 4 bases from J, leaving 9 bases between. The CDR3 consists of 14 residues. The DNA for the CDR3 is TGTGCCAGCAGTGACTCGGGGGGTTCCTATGGCTACACCTTC. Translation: CASSDSGGSYGYTF.

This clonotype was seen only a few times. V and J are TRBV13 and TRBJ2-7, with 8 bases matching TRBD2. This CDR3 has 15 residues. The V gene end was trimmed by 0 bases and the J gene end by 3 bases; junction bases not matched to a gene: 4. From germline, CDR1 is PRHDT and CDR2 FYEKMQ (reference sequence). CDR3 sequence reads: CASSLGGSGNYEQYF. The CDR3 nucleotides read TGTGCCAGCAGCTTAGGGGGTAGCGGGAACTACGAGCAGTACTTC. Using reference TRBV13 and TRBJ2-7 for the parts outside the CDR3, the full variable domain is AAGVIQSPRHLIKEKRETATLKCYPIPRHDTVYWYQQGPGQDPQFLISFYEKMQSDKGSIPDRFSAQQFSDYHSELNMSSLELGDSALYFCASSLGGSGNYEQYFGPGTRLTVT.